This TCR beta chain stems from a study of blood T cell repertoires in COVID-19. Overall study context: There were acute and convalescent COVID-19 samples, and they came from the United States, Italy and Spain.

The CDR3 sequence is 15 residues long. J lost 1 base, V lost 1 base, and 2 bases had no gene match. Germline V CDR1 and CDR2: LNHNV, YYDKDF (reference sequence). TCRdb's table, derived via immunoSEQ multiplex PCR, lists solely in-frame clones and lacks some. The sample yields some 110,000 clones, 75% to 90% seen once. The V call is TRBV15, the J call TRBJ2-3; 7 bases agree with TRBD2. The clonotype comes from a woman aged 80 or over with COVID-19, enrolled during active disease. Material: peripheral blood. Here the CDR3 reads CATSRGEGGTDTQYF. CDR3 bases: TGTGCCACCAGCAGAGGGGAGGGAGGCACAGATACGCAGTATTTT. The complete variable domain, with remaining parts taken from reference TRBV15 and TRBJ2-3, reads DAMVIQNPRYQVTQFGKPVTLSCSQTLNHNVMYWYQQKSSQAPKLLFHYYDKDFNNEADTPDNFQSRRPNTSFCFLDIRSPGLGDTAMYLCATSRGEGGTDTQYFGPGTRLTVL.